This T cell receptor (beta chain) was sequenced for a study of blood T cell repertoires in COVID-19. The length of the CDR3 is 15 residues. J was trimmed by 2 bases and V by 2 bases; bases with no gene match: 3. Germline V CDR1 and CDR2: KGHSH, LQKENI. Profiling relied on immunoSEQ multiplex PCR, and the TCRdb table lists in-frame clones only, not all of them. The table includes hundreds of thousands of clones, approximately 80% detected once. The source is a man in his forties or fifties with acute or convalescent COVID-19. The chain has TRBV18 and TRBJ2-5; 9 nucleotides line up with TRBD1. Sequencing was carried out using peripheral blood. The CDR3 region has the DNA TGTGCCAGCTCACCAAGGACAGGGGTGCAAGAGACCCAGTACTTC. It is translated as CASSPRTGVQETQYF.